The 23 T cell receptor beta chains below all came from one sample that was sequenced in a study of cytomegalovirus exposure and HLA in healthy donors. In the PCR, 60 Vbeta and 13 Jbeta primers were used. Sequenced by immunoSEQ multiplex PCR; TCRdb stores in-frame clones only, minus some. The table shows 130,000 to 150,000 clones, with 80% to 90% occurring only once. Sequencing was performed on PBMCs. These receptors were collected from a boy aged 2 to 10 in good health and CMV-seronegative.

The chain joins TRBV6-6 to TRBJ1-1; a possible D gene is TRBD1 (6 bases). Trimming removed 10 bases at V and 7 bases at J, with 25 bases between. The CDR3 contains 15 residues. Per the germline V gene, CDR1 is MNHNY and CDR2 is SVGAGI (reference sequence). The CDR3 nucleotides read TGTGCCACCCGGTGGGGGCCTGAACAACCTAATGAAGCTTTCTTT. Translation: CATRWGPEQPNEAFF.

This clone appeared a single time. The chain couples TRBV5-1 to TRBJ2-2; 7 bases agree with TRBD1. Trimming cost V 3 bases and J 7 bases; bases outside gene matches: 6. The CDR3 sequence is 14 residues long. Germline V gene lookup returns CDR1 SGHRS and CDR2 YFSETQ. CDR3 nucleotide sequence: TGCGCCAGCAGCTCGGGGACAGTCAGCGGGGAGCTGTTTTTT. It encodes CASSSGTVSGELFF.

The chain recombines TRBV9 with TRBJ2-1; D perhaps matches TRBD2 (5 bases). Trimming removed 0 bases from V and 8 bases from J, with 12 bases in between. Germline-derived CDR1 and CDR2 are SGDLS and YYNGEE. This CDR3 has 14 residues. This CDR3 reads CASSVGGGPDEQFF. The CDR3 DNA reads as TGTGCCAGCAGCGTAGGTGGAGGCCCCGATGAGCAGTTCTTC.

This clone was observed a single time. Written as DNA, the CDR3 is TGTGCCAGCAGCTTTGTAGCTAGCTCACGCGAGCAGTACTTC. Translation gives CASSFVASSREQYF. The rearrangement joins TRBV11-1 to TRBJ2-7; TRBD2 might be the D (5 bases). This CDR3 region has 14 residues. Germline V gives CDR1 SGHAT, CDR2 FQDESV (reference sequence). V was trimmed by 3 bases and J by 6 bases, leaving 15 bases between them.

This chain uses TRBV21-1 with TRBJ2-1; the DNA was not used to check the table's D call, TRBD2. TRBV21-1 is a recognized pseudogene. This CDR3 region has 20 residues. The chain's CDR3 is CASSKFCLQREFSLSDEQFF. The CDR3 DNA follows: TGTGCCAGCAGCAAATTTTGCCTTCAGCGGGAGTTCTCCCTTAGCGATGAGCAGTTCTTC.

This clone is a singleton in its sample. V and J are TRBV6-5 and TRBJ1-5; weak D call: TRBD1 (5 bases). Trimming left V 11 bases short and J 0 bases short, with 11 bases between. The CDR3 runs to 13 residues. CDR1 is MNHEY, CDR2 SVGAGI, per germline. CDR3 bases: TGTGCCGCGGACACTTATAGCAATCAGCCCCAGCATTTT. It yields the protein CAADTYSNQPQHF.

This clone turned up a few times. The chain links TRBV2 to TRBJ2-3; D possibly corresponds to TRBD2 (6 bases). CDR3 size: 14 residues. Trimming stripped 6 bases from V and 2 bases from J, with 12 bases between. Germline V gives CDR1 SNHLY, CDR2 FYNNEI. This CDR3 reads CASSPGVLTDTQYF. DNA of the CDR3: TGTGCCAGCAGCCCGGGGGTCCTCACAGATACGCAGTATTTT. Full variable domain (outside the CDR3, taken from reference TRBV2 and TRBJ2-3): EPEVTQTPSHQVTQMGQEVILRCVPISNHLYFYWYRQILGQKVEFLVSFYNNEISEKSEIFDDQFSVERPDGSNFTLKIRSTKLEDSAMYFCASSPGVLTDTQYFGPGTRLTVL.

The V and J genes are TRBV13 and TRBJ1-6, with D tentatively TRBD1 (6 bases). There are 15 residues in the CDR3. CDR1 and CDR2 from the germline V gene are PRHDT and FYEKMQ (reference sequence). Trimming removed 0 bases from V and 6 bases from J, with 9 bases in between. The CDR3 spells CASSLGQGSNSPLHF. For the CDR3, the DNA is TGTGCCAGCAGCTTAGGGCAGGGGAGTAATTCACCCCTCCACTTT.

V is TRBV19 and J is TRBJ2-7; possibly TRBD1 for D (5 bases). The CDR3 has 14 residues. Trimming took 4 bases from V and 1 from J, leaving 11 bases between them. Germline loops: CDR1 LNHDA, CDR2 SQIVND (reference sequence). In nucleotides, the CDR3 is TGTGCCAGTAGTACTTCCAGGGTTTCCTACGAGCAGTACTTC. This gives the protein CASSTSRVSYEQYF. The whole variable domain, remainder taken from reference TRBV19 and TRBJ2-7, is DGGITQSPKYLFRKEGQNVTLSCEQNLNHDAMYWYRQDPGQGLRLIYYSQIVNDFQKGDIAEGYSVSREKKESFPLTVTSAQKNPTAFYLCASSTSRVSYEQYFGPGTRLTVT.

The chain joins TRBV28 to TRBJ2-1; D not resolved. CDR1 and CDR2 from the germline V gene are MDHEN and SYDVKM. The V end was cut by 3 bases, the J end by 5 bases, with 5 bases between. The CDR3 loop spans 12 amino acids. The CDR3: CASSFRNNEQFF. CDR3 in DNA: TGTGCCAGCAGTTTCAGAAACAATGAGCAGTTCTTC.

The V gene is TRBV29-1, the J gene TRBJ2-7; weak D call: TRBD2 (6 bases). CDR3 length: 12 residues. The V end was cut by 5 bases, the J end by 4 bases, with 12 bases between. Per germline, CDR1 SQVTM and CDR2 ANQGSEA. The CDR3 loop reads CSVYDGTYEQYF. CDR3 nucleotide sequence: TGCAGCGTTTACGACGGGACTTACGAGCAGTACTTC.

The chain couples TRBV4-3 to TRBJ2-1; 10 bases line up with TRBD2. V shed 0 bases, J shed 4 bases, and the junction held 3 bases outside the gene matches. This CDR3 comprises 16 residues. Per germline, CDR1 LGHNA and CDR2 YSLEER. CDR3 protein: CASSQEGSGRYNEQFF. The CDR3 bases are TGCGCCAGCAGCCAAGAAGGTAGCGGGAGGTACAATGAGCAGTTCTTC.

The chain recombines TRBV7-9 with TRBJ2-2, with D possibly matching TRBD2 (5 bases). From germline, CDR1 is SEHNR and CDR2 FQNEAQ (reference sequence). This CDR3 has 16 amino acids. Trimming took 5 bases from V and 3 from J, leaving 16 bases between them. CDR3 in DNA: TGTGCCAGCAGCCCACGCCGCCTCGGGGACACCGGGGAGCTGTTTTTT. Translation: CASSPRRLGDTGELFF.

The chain couples TRBV19 to TRBJ1-5, with 7 bases fitting TRBD1. J lost 0 bases, V lost 5 bases, and 4 bases had no gene match. The CDR3 consists of 15 residues. From germline, CDR1 is LNHDA and CDR2 SQIVND (reference sequence). The CDR3 coding sequence is TGTGCCAGTAGTTCCGGGACAGCTAGCAATCAGCCCCAGCATTTT. Translated, it gives CASSSGTASNQPQHF.

Here the CDR3 reads CASSERLAGSYEQYF. Here the CDR3 DNA reads TGTGCCAGCAGTGAACGGCTAGCGGGCTCCTACGAGCAGTACTTC. This sequence joins TRBV6-1 and TRBJ2-7; 8 nucleotides align to TRBD2. CDR1 is MNHNS, CDR2 SASEGT, per germline. V dropped 2 bases and J dropped 0; count of bases not matched to a gene: 3. The CDR3 has 15 residues.

This chain connects TRBV7-2 to TRBJ2-7; 11 positions match TRBD2. The CDR3 has 19 residues. V dropped 0 bases and J dropped 5; count of bases not matched to a gene: 15. Germline values: CDR1 SGHTA, CDR2 FQGNSA. The CDR3 region has the DNA TGTGCCAGCAGCTTAGCGGAGGGTAGCGGGAGGGTTATAGGGGACGAGCAGTACTTC. Amino acid sequence: CASSLAEGSGRVIGDEQYF.

The V call is TRBV27, the J call TRBJ2-7; TRBD2 is a possible D gene (6 bases). The CDR3 covers 15 residues. CDR1 MNHEY and CDR2 SMNVEV come from the germline V gene (reference sequence). Trimming took 1 base from V and 2 from J, leaving 12 bases between them. CDR3 sequence (DNA): TGTGCCAGCAGTTTATGGCTAGCGAGAACCTACGAGCAGTACTTC. Translated: CASSLWLARTYEQYF.

V gene TRBV6-1 combines with J gene TRBJ2-1; 8 bases align to TRBD1. CDR3 length: 15 residues. Losses at the gene ends were 6 bases for V and 6 bases for J; bases not matched to a gene: 10. Germline CDR1 MNHNS, CDR2 SASEGT. The CDR3 loop reads CASRTGVWGSNEQFF. The CDR3 DNA reads as TGTGCCAGCAGGACAGGGGTCTGGGGCTCCAATGAGCAGTTCTTC.

The rearrangement joins TRBV7-8 to TRBJ2-3; D is unresolved. Trimming took 1 base from V and 4 from J, leaving 9 bases between them. The V gene's germline CDR1 is SGHVS and CDR2 FQNEAQ. The CDR3 contains 14 residues. The CDR3 spells CASSLEEYPDTQYF. The CDR3 DNA reads TGTGCCAGCAGCTTAGAAGAGTACCCAGATACGCAGTATTTT.

This clone was observed a handful of times. The chain is built from TRBV6-5 and TRBJ1-5, with 7 bases identical to TRBD1. The CDR3 loop spans 12 amino acids. V trimming: 2 bases; J trimming: 9 bases; junction bases outside the gene matches: 1. Germline V gives CDR1 MNHEY, CDR2 SVGAGI. The CDR3 DNA reads as TGTGCCAGCAGTTACCCAGGGGGGCCCCAGCATTTT. Amino acid sequence: CASSYPGGPQHF.

The chain recombines TRBV6-5 with TRBJ2-7; TRBD1 might be the D (5 bases). The CDR3 is 12 amino acids. CDR1 and CDR2 from the germline V gene are MNHEY and SVGAGI. The V end lost 2 bases, the J end lost 6 bases, and 8 bases lay between the germline ends. CDR3 sequence reads: CASSYQGREQYF. The CDR3 region has the DNA TGTGCCAGCAGTTACCAGGGTCGCGAGCAGTACTTC.

The CDR3 loop is CASSLATSGLPVDTQYF. As DNA, the CDR3 is TGCGCCAGCAGCTTGGCCACGAGCGGCCTCCCCGTAGATACGCAGTATTTT. V usage is TRBV5-1 and J usage is TRBJ2-3, with D perhaps TRBD2 (5 bases). Trimming took off 0 bases at V and 5 bases at J, with 19 bases between the two ends. The germline V gene encodes CDR1 SGHRS and CDR2 YFSETQ. This CDR3 is built from 17 residues.

This chain joins TRBV5-1 and TRBJ2-3, with 13 bases lining up with TRBD2. With 1 base clipped from V and 2 bases from J, the junction kept 7 bases outside the gene matches. Germline V gene lookup returns CDR1 SGHRS and CDR2 YFSETQ. The CDR3 is 18 residues long. DNA for the CDR3: TGCGCCAGCAGCTTGAGGGGGACTAGCGGGGCCCCCACAGATACGCAGTATTTT. It codes for CASSLRGTSGAPTDTQYF.